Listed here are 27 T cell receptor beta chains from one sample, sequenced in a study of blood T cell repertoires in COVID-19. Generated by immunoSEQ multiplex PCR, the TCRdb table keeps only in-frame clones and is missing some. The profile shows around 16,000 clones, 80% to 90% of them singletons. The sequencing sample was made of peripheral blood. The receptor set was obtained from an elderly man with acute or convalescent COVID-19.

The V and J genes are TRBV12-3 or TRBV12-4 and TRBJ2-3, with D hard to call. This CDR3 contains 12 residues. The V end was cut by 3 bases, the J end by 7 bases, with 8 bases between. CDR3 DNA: TGTGCCAGCAGTTTTAACGCGAATACGCAGTATTTT. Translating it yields CASSFNANTQYF.

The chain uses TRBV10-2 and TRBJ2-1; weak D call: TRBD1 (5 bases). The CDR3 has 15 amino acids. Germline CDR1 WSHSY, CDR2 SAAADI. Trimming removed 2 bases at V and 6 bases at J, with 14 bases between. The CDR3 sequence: CASSEPALGVNEQFF. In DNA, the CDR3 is TGCGCCAGCAGTGAGCCAGCGCTAGGGGTCAATGAGCAGTTCTTC.

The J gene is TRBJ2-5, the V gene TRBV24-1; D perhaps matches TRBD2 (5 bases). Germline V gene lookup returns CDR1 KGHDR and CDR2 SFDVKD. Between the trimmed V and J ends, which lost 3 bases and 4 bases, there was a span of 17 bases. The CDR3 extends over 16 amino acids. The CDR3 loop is CATSDPAEGIPETQYF. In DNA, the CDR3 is TGTGCCACCAGTGATCCGGCAGAGGGTATCCCAGAGACCCAGTACTTC.

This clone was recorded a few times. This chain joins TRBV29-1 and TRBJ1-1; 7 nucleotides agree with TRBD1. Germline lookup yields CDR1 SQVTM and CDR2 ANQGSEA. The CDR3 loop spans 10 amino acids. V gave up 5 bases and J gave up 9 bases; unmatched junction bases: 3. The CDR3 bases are TGCAGCGTTTACAGGGGTAAAGCTTTCTTT. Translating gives CSVYRGKAFF.

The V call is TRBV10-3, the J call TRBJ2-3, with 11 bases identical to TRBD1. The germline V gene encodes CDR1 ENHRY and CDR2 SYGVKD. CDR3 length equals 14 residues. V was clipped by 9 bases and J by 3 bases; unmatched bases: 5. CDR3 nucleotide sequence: TGTGCCATTGCCGGGACAGGGGGGACAGATACGCAGTATTTT. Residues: CAIAGTGGTDTQYF.

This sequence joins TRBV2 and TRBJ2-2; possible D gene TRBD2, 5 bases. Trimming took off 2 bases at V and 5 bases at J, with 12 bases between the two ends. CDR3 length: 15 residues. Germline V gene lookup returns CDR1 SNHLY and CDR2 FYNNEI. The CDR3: CASSERTPRTGELFF. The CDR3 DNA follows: TGTGCCAGCAGTGAACGGACTCCGAGGACCGGGGAGCTGTTTTTT. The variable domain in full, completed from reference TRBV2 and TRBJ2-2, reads EPEVTQTPSHQVTQMGQEVILRCVPISNHLYFYWYRQILGQKVEFLVSFYNNEISEKSEIFDDQFSVERPDGSNFTLKIRSTKLEDSAMYFCASSERTPRTGELFFGEGSRLTVL.

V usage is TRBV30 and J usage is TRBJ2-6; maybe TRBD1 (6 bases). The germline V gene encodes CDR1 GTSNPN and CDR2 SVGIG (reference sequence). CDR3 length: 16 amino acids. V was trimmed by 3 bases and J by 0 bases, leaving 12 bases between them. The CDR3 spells CAWRPRDTSGANVLTF. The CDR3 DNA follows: TGTGCCTGGAGACCCCGGGACACCTCTGGGGCCAACGTCCTGACTTTC.

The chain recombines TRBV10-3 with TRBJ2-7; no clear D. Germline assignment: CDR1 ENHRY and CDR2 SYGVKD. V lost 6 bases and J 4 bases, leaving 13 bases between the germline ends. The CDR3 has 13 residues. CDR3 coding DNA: TGTGCCATCAGCCTCTCAGGATCGTACGAGCAGTACTTC. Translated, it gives CAISLSGSYEQYF.

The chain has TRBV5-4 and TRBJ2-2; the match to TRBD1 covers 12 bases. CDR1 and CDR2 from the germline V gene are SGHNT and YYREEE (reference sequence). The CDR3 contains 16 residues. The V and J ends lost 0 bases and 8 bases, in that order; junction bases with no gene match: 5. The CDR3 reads CASSLAGTGGQGELFF. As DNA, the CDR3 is TGTGCCAGCAGCTTGGCTGGGACAGGGGGCCAGGGGGAGCTGTTTTTT.

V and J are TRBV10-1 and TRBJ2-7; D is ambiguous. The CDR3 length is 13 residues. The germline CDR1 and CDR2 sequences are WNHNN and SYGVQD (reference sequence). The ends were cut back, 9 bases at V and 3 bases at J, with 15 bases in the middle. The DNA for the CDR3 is TGCGCCAGACCCCGGGTCACCAACTACGAGCAGTACTTC. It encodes CARPRVTNYEQYF.

CDR3 nucleotides: TGTGCCAGCAGCAGGCAGGGGGCCGGAAACACCATATATTTT. Translated, it gives CASSRQGAGNTIYF. The V and J genes are TRBV3-1 (or the pseudogene TRBV3-2) and TRBJ1-3; 8 bases align to TRBD1. CDR1 and CDR2 (germline): LGHDT, YNNKEL (reference sequence). This CDR3 region has 14 residues. V lost 5 bases and J lost 4; bases outside the gene matches: 4.

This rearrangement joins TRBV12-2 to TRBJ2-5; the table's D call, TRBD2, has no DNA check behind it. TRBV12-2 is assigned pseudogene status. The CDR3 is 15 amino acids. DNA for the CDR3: TGTGCAAGTCGCTTCCCGGGAAGGGGGGGAGAGACCCAGTACTTC. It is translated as CASRFPGRGGETQYF.

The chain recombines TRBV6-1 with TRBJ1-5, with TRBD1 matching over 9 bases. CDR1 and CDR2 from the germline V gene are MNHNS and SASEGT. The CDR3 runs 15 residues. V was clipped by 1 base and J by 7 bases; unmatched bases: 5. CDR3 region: CASSEGTGTGQPQHF. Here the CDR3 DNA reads TGTGCCAGCAGTGAAGGGACAGGGACAGGGCAGCCCCAGCATTTT.

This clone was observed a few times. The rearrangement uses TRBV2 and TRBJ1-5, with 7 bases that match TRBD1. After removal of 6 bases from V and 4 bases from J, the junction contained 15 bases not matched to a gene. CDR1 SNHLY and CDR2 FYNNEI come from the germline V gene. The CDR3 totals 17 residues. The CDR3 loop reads CASRALRRGIGNQPQHF. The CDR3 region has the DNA TGTGCCAGCAGGGCCCTTCGCAGGGGGATAGGTAATCAGCCCCAGCATTTT.

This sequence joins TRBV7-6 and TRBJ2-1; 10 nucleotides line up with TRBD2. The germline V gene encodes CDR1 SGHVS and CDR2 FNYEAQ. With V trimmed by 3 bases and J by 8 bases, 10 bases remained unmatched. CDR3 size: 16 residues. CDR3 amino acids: CASSFPRAGGPDEQFF. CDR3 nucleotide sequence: TGTGCCAGCAGCTTCCCCAGAGCGGGAGGGCCCGATGAGCAGTTCTTC.

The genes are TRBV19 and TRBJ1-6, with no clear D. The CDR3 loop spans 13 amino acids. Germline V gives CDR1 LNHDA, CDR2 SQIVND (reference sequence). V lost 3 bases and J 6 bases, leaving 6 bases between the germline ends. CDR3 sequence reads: CASSMEINSPLHF. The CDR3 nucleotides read TGTGCCAGTAGTATGGAGATTAATTCACCCCTCCACTTT.

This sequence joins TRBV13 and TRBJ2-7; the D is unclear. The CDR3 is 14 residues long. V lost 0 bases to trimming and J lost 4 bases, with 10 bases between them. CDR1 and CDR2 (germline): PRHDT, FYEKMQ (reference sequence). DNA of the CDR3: TGTGCCAGCAGCTTAGGCGCTGGCGGATACGAGCAGTACTTC. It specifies CASSLGAGGYEQYF.

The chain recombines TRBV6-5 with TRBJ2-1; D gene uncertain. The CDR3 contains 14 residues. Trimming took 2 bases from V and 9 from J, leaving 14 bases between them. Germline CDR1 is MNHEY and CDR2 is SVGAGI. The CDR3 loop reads CASSYTPNSGEQFF. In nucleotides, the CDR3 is TGTGCCAGCAGTTACACACCCAACTCGGGTGAGCAGTTCTTC.

As DNA, the CDR3 is TGTGCCAGCAGCCAATGGGAGGAAAAACTGTTTTTT. Amino acid sequence: CASSQWEEKLFF. This rearrangement joins TRBV3-1 (or the pseudogene TRBV3-2) to TRBJ1-4; D remains ambiguous. V dropped 2 bases and J dropped 8 bases, with 6 bases sitting between them. This CDR3 region has 12 residues. In germline, CDR1 is LGHDT, CDR2 YNNKEL (reference sequence).

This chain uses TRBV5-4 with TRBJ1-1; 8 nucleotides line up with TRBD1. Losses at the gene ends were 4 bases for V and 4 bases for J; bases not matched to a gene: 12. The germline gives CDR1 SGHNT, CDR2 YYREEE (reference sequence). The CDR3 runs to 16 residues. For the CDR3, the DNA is TGTGCCAGCAGCGTCAGACAGGGGAACTTTTTCACTGAAGCTTTCTTT. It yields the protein CASSVRQGNFFTEAFF.

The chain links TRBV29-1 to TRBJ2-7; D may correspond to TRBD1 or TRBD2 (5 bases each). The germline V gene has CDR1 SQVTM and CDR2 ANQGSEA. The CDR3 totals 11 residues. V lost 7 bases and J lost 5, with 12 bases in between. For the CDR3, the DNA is TGCAGCGGGGGGTCAGTGGACGAGCAGTACTTC. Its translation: CSGGSVDEQYF.

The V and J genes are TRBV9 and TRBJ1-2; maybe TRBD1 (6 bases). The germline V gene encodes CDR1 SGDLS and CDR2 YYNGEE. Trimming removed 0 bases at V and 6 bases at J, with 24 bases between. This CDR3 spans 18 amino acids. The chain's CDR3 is CASSVEGAGAPRIDGYTF. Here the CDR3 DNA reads TGTGCCAGCAGCGTAGAAGGGGCAGGGGCACCACGTATTGATGGCTACACCTTC.

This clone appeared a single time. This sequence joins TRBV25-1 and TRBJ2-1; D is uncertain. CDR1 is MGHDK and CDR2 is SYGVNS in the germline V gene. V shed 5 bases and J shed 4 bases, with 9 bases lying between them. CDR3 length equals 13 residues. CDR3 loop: CASSPTNYNEQFF. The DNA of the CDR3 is TGTGCCAGCAGTCCGACAAATTACAATGAGCAGTTCTTC.

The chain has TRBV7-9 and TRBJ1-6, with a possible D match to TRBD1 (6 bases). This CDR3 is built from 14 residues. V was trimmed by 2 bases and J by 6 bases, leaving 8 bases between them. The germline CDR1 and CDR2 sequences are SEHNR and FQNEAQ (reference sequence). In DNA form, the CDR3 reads TGTGCCAGCAGCTTACTGGACAGTAATTCACCCCTCCACTTT. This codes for CASSLLDSNSPLHF. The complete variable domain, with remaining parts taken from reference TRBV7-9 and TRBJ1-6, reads DTGVSQNPRHKITKRGQNVTFRCDPISEHNRLYWYRQTLGQGPEFLTYFQNEAQLEKSRLLSDRFSAERPKGSFSTLEIQRTEQGDSAMYLCASSLLDSNSPLHFGNGTRLTVT.

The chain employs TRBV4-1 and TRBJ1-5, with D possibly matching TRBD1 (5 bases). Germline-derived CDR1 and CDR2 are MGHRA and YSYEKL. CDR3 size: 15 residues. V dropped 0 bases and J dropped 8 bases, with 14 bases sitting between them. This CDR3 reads CASSQDPGNREPQHF. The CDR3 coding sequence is TGCGCCAGCAGCCAAGATCCAGGGAACCGGGAGCCCCAGCATTTT.

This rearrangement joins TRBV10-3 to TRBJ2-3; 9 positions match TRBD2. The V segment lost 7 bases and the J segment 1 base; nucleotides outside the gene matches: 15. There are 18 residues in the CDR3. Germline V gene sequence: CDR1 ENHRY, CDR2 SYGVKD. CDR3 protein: CAIITGLAGGRGTDTQYF. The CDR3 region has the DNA TGTGCCATCATAACGGGACTTGCGGGGGGGCGGGGCACAGATACGCAGTATTTT.

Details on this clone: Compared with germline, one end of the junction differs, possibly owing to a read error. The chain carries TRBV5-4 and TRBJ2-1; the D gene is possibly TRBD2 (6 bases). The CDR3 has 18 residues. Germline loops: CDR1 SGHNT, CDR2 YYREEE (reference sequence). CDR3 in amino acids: CASTLGGQSLRSYNEQFF. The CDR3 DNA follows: TGTGCCAGCACCTTGGGAGGACAAAGCTTACGCTCCTACAATGAGCAGTTCTTC.